A selection of T cell receptor beta chains follows, all from one sample in a study of shared clonotypes between healthy human individuals. Sequencing used immunoSEQ multiplex PCR; TCRdb keeps in-frame clones, though not all of them. This table has roughly 2.2 million clones, roughly 93% appearing once. Sequencing used naive CD4+ T cells from PBMCs. Receptor source: a man in his late teens or twenties in good health. Some clones in this sample may be carry-over from other donors' samples. The conserved cysteine and the conserved F or W are not part of the CDR3 here. Each record gives: J gene, clone size, V gene, CDR3 length, CDR3 protein. Only some rows state a clone size, as once, few, many or a class for expanded clones.

j_call: TRBJ2-1; clone_size: NA; v_call: TRBV19; cdr3_length: 14; cdr3_aa: ASSLGLAGTYNEQF
j_call: TRBJ2-3; clone_size: NA; v_call: TRBV7-2; cdr3_length: 14; cdr3_aa: ASSLRGLAGGDTQY
j_call: TRBJ1-1; clone_size: once; v_call: TRBV7-2; cdr3_length: 12; cdr3_aa: ASSQRTGNTEAF
j_call: TRBJ2-6; clone_size: NA; v_call: TRBV9; cdr3_length: 16; cdr3_aa: ASSVVGTGFLGANVLT
j_call: TRBJ2-2; clone_size: once; v_call: TRBV5-1; cdr3_length: 14; cdr3_aa: ASSLTGARDTGELF
j_call: TRBJ1-2; clone_size: NA; v_call: TRBV6-5; cdr3_length: 12; cdr3_aa: ASRRGQIQTGYT
j_call: TRBJ1-2; clone_size: NA; v_call: TRBV6-1; cdr3_length: 14; cdr3_aa: ASSEYQGQPNYGYT
j_call: TRBJ2-1; clone_size: NA; v_call: TRBV19; cdr3_length: 12; cdr3_aa: ASRWTSGNNEQF
j_call: TRBJ2-3; clone_size: NA; v_call: TRBV29-1; cdr3_length: 12; cdr3_aa: SVRTLGRGDTQY
j_call: TRBJ2-5; clone_size: NA; v_call: TRBV5-1; cdr3_length: 12; cdr3_aa: ASSDGAAEETQY
j_call: TRBJ1-1; clone_size: NA; v_call: TRBV11-2; cdr3_length: 11; cdr3_aa: ASLLQTYTEAF
j_call: TRBJ2-1; clone_size: NA; v_call: TRBV16; cdr3_length: 12; cdr3_aa: ASSQGRDGYEQF
j_call: TRBJ2-3; clone_size: NA; v_call: TRBV5-4; cdr3_length: 14; cdr3_aa: ASSLSRAGGTDTQY
j_call: TRBJ2-1; clone_size: once; v_call: TRBV28; cdr3_length: 10; cdr3_aa: ASSLRRGGQF
j_call: TRBJ1-2; clone_size: NA; v_call: TRBV2; cdr3_length: 9; cdr3_aa: ASSDGFGYT
j_call: TRBJ2-3; clone_size: NA; v_call: TRBV9; cdr3_length: 13; cdr3_aa: ASSVGSTWADTQY
j_call: TRBJ1-3; clone_size: NA; v_call: TRBV6-1; cdr3_length: 12; cdr3_aa: ASKQGLSGNTIY
j_call: TRBJ1-5; clone_size: NA; v_call: TRBV19; cdr3_length: 13; cdr3_aa: ASSIGDRVNQPQH
j_call: TRBJ2-3; clone_size: once; v_call: TRBV7-3; cdr3_length: 11; cdr3_aa: ASSLGLPDTQY
j_call: TRBJ2-1; clone_size: NA; v_call: TRBV4-1; cdr3_length: 12; cdr3_aa: ASSQGLGNNEQF
j_call: TRBJ2-2; clone_size: NA; v_call: TRBV5-1; cdr3_length: 12; cdr3_aa: ASSFRGNTGELF
j_call: TRBJ2-7; clone_size: NA; v_call: TRBV28; cdr3_length: 12; cdr3_aa: ASSFGGAPHEQY
j_call: TRBJ2-1; clone_size: once; v_call: TRBV21-1; cdr3_length: 13; cdr3_aa: ASSNGVLGVNEQF
j_call: TRBJ1-1; clone_size: NA; v_call: TRBV10-3; cdr3_length: 12; cdr3_aa: AITSRDGNTEAF
j_call: TRBJ2-7; clone_size: NA; v_call: TRBV2; cdr3_length: 10; cdr3_aa: ASLKEGDAQY
j_call: TRBJ2-3; clone_size: once; v_call: TRBV5-4; cdr3_length: 13; cdr3_aa: ASSLASGSTDTQY
j_call: TRBJ1-1; clone_size: few; v_call: TRBV20-1; cdr3_length: 9; cdr3_aa: SARDLPGAF
j_call: TRBJ1-5; clone_size: few; v_call: TRBV5-1; cdr3_length: 13; cdr3_aa: ASSFDLGSNQPQH
j_call: TRBJ1-5; clone_size: NA; v_call: TRBV6-1; cdr3_length: 13; cdr3_aa: ASSETGYDGQPQH
j_call: TRBJ2-5; clone_size: NA; v_call: TRBV19; cdr3_length: 10; cdr3_aa: ASADWAETQY
j_call: TRBJ2-5; clone_size: NA; v_call: TRBV5-6; cdr3_length: 12; cdr3_aa: ASSLETREETQY
j_call: TRBJ2-5; clone_size: NA; v_call: TRBV5-4; cdr3_length: 11; cdr3_aa: ASSLWGGETQY
j_call: TRBJ1-4; clone_size: NA; v_call: TRBV5-1; cdr3_length: 13; cdr3_aa: ASSDRSGAGEKLF
j_call: TRBJ2-7; clone_size: NA; v_call: TRBV29-1; cdr3_length: 11; cdr3_aa: SVEVPWPYEQY
j_call: TRBJ1-5; clone_size: NA; v_call: TRBV27; cdr3_length: 13; cdr3_aa: ASSLLGYSNQPQH
j_call: TRBJ2-3; clone_size: NA; v_call: TRBV9; cdr3_length: 11; cdr3_aa: ASSVNGPDTQY
j_call: TRBJ2-2; clone_size: NA; v_call: TRBV6-1; cdr3_length: 11; cdr3_aa: ASTLPATGELF
j_call: TRBJ1-3; clone_size: NA; v_call: TRBV4-1; cdr3_length: 15; cdr3_aa: ASSQERTSSSGNTIY
j_call: TRBJ2-7; clone_size: NA; v_call: TRBV7-2; cdr3_length: 14; cdr3_aa: ASSLGLGFPSYEQY
j_call: TRBJ2-1; clone_size: NA; v_call: TRBV19; cdr3_length: 12; cdr3_aa: ASRKAGGPHEQF
j_call: TRBJ2-1; clone_size: NA; v_call: TRBV5-1; cdr3_length: 15; cdr3_aa: ASSSPPLILREGEQF
j_call: TRBJ1-5; clone_size: NA; v_call: TRBV19; cdr3_length: 10; cdr3_aa: ASSILNQPQH
j_call: TRBJ2-1; clone_size: NA; v_call: TRBV7-2; cdr3_length: 13; cdr3_aa: ASSAVTAISNEQF
j_call: TRBJ2-3; clone_size: few; v_call: TRBV2; cdr3_length: 10; cdr3_aa: ASSFFTDTQY
j_call: TRBJ2-5; clone_size: NA; v_call: TRBV11-2; cdr3_length: 14; cdr3_aa: ASSLVWREGRETQY
j_call: TRBJ1-6; clone_size: NA; v_call: TRBV30; cdr3_length: 14; cdr3_aa: AWRLANLRYNSPLH
j_call: TRBJ1-3; clone_size: NA; v_call: TRBV4-1; cdr3_length: 13; cdr3_aa: ASSQPRQRENTIY
j_call: TRBJ2-3; clone_size: NA; v_call: TRBV5-1; cdr3_length: 15; cdr3_aa: ASSLGLAGVGTDTQY
j_call: TRBJ2-3; clone_size: NA; v_call: TRBV11-3; cdr3_length: 11; cdr3_aa: ASSLDLTDTQY
j_call: TRBJ2-1; clone_size: once; v_call: TRBV12-5; cdr3_length: 12; cdr3_aa: ASGRDRGRGEQF
j_call: TRBJ2-7; clone_size: NA; v_call: TRBV18; cdr3_length: 12; cdr3_aa: ASSLDRGTYEQY